Presented here are 10 T cell receptor beta chains from one specimen sequenced in a study of cytomegalovirus exposure and HLA in healthy donors. PCR employed 60 Vbeta and 13 Jbeta primers. Assay: immunoSEQ multiplex PCR; the TCRdb copy retains only in-frame clones and omits some. The sample holds fewer than 100,000 clones; 7.6% are singletons and the top ten take 2.3%. Material: PBMCs. The receptor set was obtained from a man aged 50-59 years in good health and CMV-seronegative.

This clone occurred a few times. The V gene is TRBV19, the J gene TRBJ1-3, with a weak D call TRBD1 (6 bases). V was cut by 8 bases and J by 0 bases, with 11 bases left in between. There are 14 residues in the CDR3. Germline V gene lookup returns CDR1 LNHDA and CDR2 SQIVND (reference sequence). CDR3 amino acids: CASARGGSGNTIYF. The CDR3 DNA is TGTGCCAGTGCGAGAGGGGGCTCTGGAAACACCATATATTTT.

This clone was detected a few times. The chain uses TRBV28 and TRBJ2-6; D gene ambiguous. CDR3 length: 15 residues. V lost 2 bases and J 0 bases, leaving 5 bases between the germline ends. Germline V gene lookup returns CDR1 MDHEN and CDR2 SYDVKM. The CDR3 DNA reads TGTGCCAGCAGTTTAGGGCTCTCTGGGGCCAACGTCCTGACTTTC. Translating gives CASSLGLSGANVLTF.

The gene calls are TRBV28 and TRBJ1-2; 8 bases are shared with TRBD1. Germline V gives CDR1 MDHEN, CDR2 SYDVKM. The CDR3 is 16 amino acids. V lost 7 bases, J lost 4 bases, and 14 bases stayed unmatched. The CDR3 reads CASTDGPGTGTYGYTF. As DNA, the CDR3 is TGTGCCAGCACCGATGGACCCGGGACAGGCACCTATGGCTACACCTTC.

The chain employs TRBV4-2 and TRBJ1-3; a weak D match, TRBD1 (5 bases). This CDR3 contains 16 residues. Germline CDR1 reads LGHNA; CDR2 reads YNFKEQ. V shed 2 bases and J shed 2 bases, with 13 bases lying between them. The CDR3 spells CASSQQNGGAGNTIYF. As DNA, the CDR3 is TGTGCCAGCAGCCAACAGAACGGGGGGGCTGGAAACACCATATATTTT.

The table lists this clone with a few counts. The chain employs TRBV6-6 and TRBJ1-4, with 7 bases identical to TRBD1. V shed 4 bases, J shed 5 bases, and the junction held 4 bases outside the gene matches. CDR1 and CDR2 (germline): MNHNY, SVGAGI (reference sequence). This CDR3 has 14 amino acids. DNA of the CDR3: TGTGCCAGCAGTTTGGGACAGCAAAATGAAAAACTGTTTTTT. Translating it yields CASSLGQQNEKLFF.

The V gene is TRBV2, the J gene TRBJ2-7; 7 positions match TRBD2. V lost 1 base to trimming and J lost 4 bases; unmatched junction nucleotides: 4. CDR3 length: 14 amino acids. Germline CDR1 reads SNHLY; CDR2 reads FYNNEI. The chain's CDR3 is CASSEGGLTYEQYF. The CDR3 region has the DNA TGTGCCAGCAGTGAAGGGGGACTAACTTACGAGCAGTACTTC.

Note on this clone: The same CDR3 can be traced to other DNA sequences in this sample. This chain connects TRBV27 to TRBJ1-5; D is ambiguous. Trimming left V 4 bases short and J 6 bases short, with 22 bases between. The CDR3 is made up of 17 amino acids. The germline V gene has CDR1 MNHEY and CDR2 SMNVEV (reference sequence). The CDR3 spells CASSSSHVGVTGQPQHF. The CDR3 region has the DNA TGTGCCAGCAGTTCGAGCCACGTGGGAGTCACGGGTCAGCCCCAGCATTTT.

The sample holds a few counts of this clone. V and J are TRBV7-6 and TRBJ1-3, with TRBD1 as a possible D gene (5 bases). The germline V gene encodes CDR1 SGHVS and CDR2 FNYEAQ. V was shortened by 5 bases and J by 0 bases, with 11 bases between the two germline ends. CDR3 length: 15 residues. CDR3 sequence (DNA): TGTGCCAGCAGCGCAAGGGGAGGCTCTGGAAACACCATATATTTT. This sequence encodes CASSARGGSGNTIYF.

This clone was detected only a few times. The chain uses TRBV29-1 and TRBJ2-7, with a tentative D call TRBD2 (6 bases). The CDR3 loop spans 17 amino acids. Trimming stripped 5 bases from V and 5 bases from J, with 28 bases between. Germline lookup yields CDR1 SQVTM and CDR2 ANQGSEA. The CDR3 DNA reads TGCAGCGTTAAAAAGGATTCGCGGGACCGTGGAGCTCACGAGCAGTACTTC. Translation: CSVKKDSRDRGAHEQYF.

This clone was counted between two and nine times. The rearrangement links TRBV25-1 to TRBJ1-1; a possible D gene is TRBD1 (6 bases). The CDR3 runs to 15 residues. Trimming took 2 bases from V and 11 from J, leaving 21 bases between them. Per the germline V gene, CDR1 is MGHDK and CDR2 is SYGVNS. Here the CDR3 DNA reads TGTGCCAGCAGTGAACGAAACGCAGGGGCGGTCGACGCTTTCTTT. Protein sequence: CASSERNAGAVDAFF.